The clone carrying this T cell receptor beta chain has a count of ten or more. These data are taken from a study of Graves' ophthalmopathy and Graves' hyperthyroidism. Beta-chain TCR CDR3 regions were amplified from RNA transcripts. First-round RT-PCR used HTBI primers; second-round multiplex PCR followed. TCRdb re-called the multiplex PCR reads with MiXCR, one entry per CDR3 protein. The table includes over a million distinct CDR3 sequences, about 36% detected once. This TCR was recovered from an adult man with Graves' hyperthyroidism. The sequencing input was peripheral blood or thyroid tissue (not recorded which).

CDR3 protein: CATSAQGVYGYTF. In nucleotides, the CDR3 is TGTGCCACCAGCGCTCAGGGCGTCTATGGCTACACCTTC. The chain recombines TRBV15 with TRBJ1-2; a weak D match, TRBD1 (5 bases). V lost 5 bases to trimming and J lost 4 bases, with 11 bases between them. The germline V gene encodes CDR1 LNHNV and CDR2 YYDKDF (reference sequence). This CDR3 contains 13 residues.